One and the same sample provided the 27 T cell receptor beta chains below, sequenced in a study of a mutant IDH1 vaccine in newly diagnosed glioma. Produced via immunoSEQ multiplex PCR; TCRdb's table is partial and in-frame only. The sample has roughly 30,000 clones; roughly three quarters are singletons. These TCRs' antigens remain unknown. Time point denoted: week 35, safety follow-up. Each dose delivered 300 ug of mutant IDH1 20-mer peptide subcutaneously with imiquimod. The sample was PBMCs, taken from a glioma patient whose treatment included an IDH1 peptide vaccine. These receptors were collected from a woman between 35 and 50 years old with glioma.

This chain links TRBV12-5 with TRBJ1-5; the D gene is possibly TRBD1 (5 bases). This CDR3 contains 12 residues. Germline loops: CDR1 LGHNT, CDR2 FRNRAP. V was cut by 6 bases and J by 11 bases, with 14 bases left in between. The CDR3: CASGGQGPAQHF. DNA of the CDR3: TGTGCTAGTGGGGGCCAGGGCCCAGCCCAGCATTTT.

Comment on this clone: Distinct nucleotide sequences in the sample also encode this CDR3. The chain is built from TRBV5-1 and TRBJ2-3; tentatively, D is TRBD2 (6 bases). Germline lookup yields CDR1 SGHRS and CDR2 YFSETQ. The CDR3 runs to 14 residues. V was cut by 4 bases and J by 2 bases, with 11 bases left in between. The CDR3 protein is CASSPGLITDTQYF. DNA of the CDR3: TGCGCCAGCAGCCCGGGACTCATCACAGATACGCAGTATTTT.

With respect to this clone: Other DNA variants within this sample encode the same CDR3. This rearrangement joins TRBV4-2 to TRBJ2-5, with TRBD2 matching 8 bases. The J segment lost 5 bases and the V segment lost 1 base, leaving 6 bases of the junction unmatched. CDR1 LGHNA and CDR2 YNFKEQ come from the germline V gene. The CDR3 is 15 residues long. CDR3: CASSQGSGGGETQYF. In nucleotides, the CDR3 is TGTGCCAGCAGCCAAGGGAGCGGGGGAGGGGAGACCCAGTACTTC.

V and J are TRBV30 and TRBJ1-5; D is perhaps TRBD1 (5 bases). V was trimmed by 3 bases and J by 7 bases, leaving 16 bases between them. The CDR3 covers 14 residues. Germline CDR1 is GTSNPN and CDR2 is SVGIG (reference sequence). The CDR3 here is CAWSPTAGRQPQHF. DNA of the CDR3: TGTGCCTGGAGCCCGACAGCGGGCAGGCAGCCCCAGCATTTT.

The chain couples TRBV6-4 to TRBJ1-2, with 7 positions matching TRBD1. Germline CDR1 MRHNA, CDR2 SNTAGT. After removal of 6 bases from V and 4 bases from J, the junction contained 11 bases not matched to a gene. There are 15 residues in the CDR3. The CDR3 protein is CASSGTASRAYGYTF. CDR3 coding DNA: TGTGCCAGCAGCGGGACAGCTTCTAGGGCCTATGGCTACACCTTC.

V gene TRBV5-8 combines with J gene TRBJ1-1; D may be TRBD1 (6 bases). Trimming cost V 4 bases and J 7 bases, with 14 bases left between them. The germline gives CDR1 SGHTS, CDR2 YDEGEE. This CDR3 is 13 amino acids long. The CDR3 nucleotides are TGTGCCAGCAGCGTCCAGGGGAGAAGTGAAGCTTTCTTT. Its translation: CASSVQGRSEAFF.

V usage is TRBV30 and J usage is TRBJ1-2, with D possibly matching TRBD1 (5 bases). V gave up 0 bases and J gave up 0 bases, with 17 bases separating them. The germline CDR1 and CDR2 sequences are GTSNPN and SVGIG (reference sequence). The CDR3 is made up of 17 amino acids. DNA for the CDR3: TGTGCCTGGAGTGTAGGGGCTACGGGGCTGGCTAACTATGGCTACACCTTC. Protein: CAWSVGATGLANYGYTF.

The chain combines TRBV10-3 with TRBJ2-1, with D hard to call. Trimming took 6 bases from V and 8 from J, leaving 17 bases between them. Germline CDR1 and CDR2: ENHRY and SYGVKD. The CDR3 contains 14 residues. The CDR3 loop is CAIRADPLYDEQFF. CDR3 coding DNA: TGTGCCATCAGGGCGGACCCCTTGTATGATGAGCAGTTCTTC.

The chain recombines TRBV6-1 with TRBJ2-4; D possibly matches TRBD1 or TRBD2 (5 bases each). V lost 8 bases and J 0 bases, leaving 11 bases between the germline ends. This CDR3 is 14 amino acids long. Germline assignment: CDR1 MNHNS and CDR2 SASEGT. The CDR3 sequence: CASRPGTAKNIQYF. CDR3 nucleotide sequence: TGTGCCAGCCGCCCCGGGACAGCCAAAAACATTCAGTACTTC.

This clone was counted between two and nine times. This CDR3 is CAWTKGPYQPQHF. CDR3 coding DNA: TGTGCCTGGACAAAGGGGCCTTATCAGCCCCAGCATTTT. The chain is built from TRBV30 and TRBJ1-5; D may be TRBD1 (5 bases). Germline values: CDR1 GTSNPN, CDR2 SVGIG (reference sequence). The CDR3 is made up of 13 amino acids. With 4 bases removed from V and 5 bases from J, the gap between germline ends came to 12 bases.

The V gene is TRBV4-1, the J gene TRBJ1-1, with 7 positions matching TRBD1. This CDR3 is built from 18 residues. V was pared by 4 bases and J by 0 bases, with 14 bases of the junction left unmatched. The V gene's germline CDR1 is MGHRA and CDR2 YSYEKL. CDR3 loop: CASSLTRTGPSLNTEAFF. In nucleotides, the CDR3 is TGCGCCAGCAGCCTTACGAGGACAGGACCCTCTTTGAACACTGAAGCTTTCTTT.

The chain employs TRBV12-5 and TRBJ2-7; no reliable D call. V lost 0 bases and J lost 5, with 5 bases in between. The CDR3 runs 12 residues. The V gene's germline CDR1 is LGHNT and CDR2 FRNRAP. The CDR3 coding sequence is TGTGCTAGTGGTTTGGTACTCCACGAGCAGTACTTC. This translates into CASGLVLHEQYF. Using reference TRBV12-5 and TRBJ2-7 for the parts outside the CDR3, the full variable domain is DARVTQTPRHKVTEMGQEVTMRCQPILGHNTVFWYRQTMMQGLELLAYFRNRAPLDDSGMPKDRFSAEMPDATLATLKIQPSEPRDSAVYFCASGLVLHEQYFGPGTRLTVT.

The chain has TRBV27 and TRBJ1-2; D is unclear. The CDR3 consists of 14 residues. Between the trimmed V and J ends, which lost 10 bases and 1 base, there was a span of 16 bases. Germline values: CDR1 MNHEY, CDR2 SMNVEV (reference sequence). This CDR3 reads CATHPGQLNYGYTF. Written as DNA, the CDR3 is TGTGCCACCCACCCCGGGCAGCTTAACTATGGCTACACCTTC.

This clone turned up a few times. V usage is TRBV4-3 and J usage is TRBJ1-1, with D unclear. The germline V gene has CDR1 LGHNA and CDR2 YSLEER. The CDR3 contains 13 residues. Trimming removed 1 base at V and 0 bases at J, with 3 bases between. This CDR3 reads CASSQVMNTEAFF. For the CDR3, the DNA is TGCGCCAGCAGCCAAGTAATGAACACTGAAGCTTTCTTT.

The chain is built from TRBV29-1 and TRBJ1-2; unclear D gene. V lost 6 bases to trimming and J lost 8 bases, with 16 bases between them. Germline CDR1 and CDR2: SQVTM and ANQGSEA. This CDR3 region has 12 residues. CDR3 bases: TGCAGCGTGGGTGCGAATCTTAGGGGCTACACCTTC. It is translated as CSVGANLRGYTF.

This chain links TRBV5-5 with TRBJ1-4, with D possibly matching TRBD1 (6 bases). This CDR3 has 14 amino acids. The germline gives CDR1 SGHKS, CDR2 YYEKEE (reference sequence). The V end lost 2 bases, the J end lost 8 bases, and 13 bases lay between the germline ends. The CDR3 coding sequence is TGTGCCAGCAGCTTTACACAGGGAGGAGAAAAACTGTTTTTT. Translated: CASSFTQGGEKLFF.

The V call is TRBV29-1, the J call TRBJ2-1, with TRBD1 as a possible D gene (5 bases). Germline V gene lookup returns CDR1 SQVTM and CDR2 ANQGSEA. Deletions cut 0 bases from V and 15 bases from J, with 24 bases between. This CDR3 has 15 residues. The CDR3 spells CSVEDPNSSMGRRFF. The CDR3 nucleotides read TGCAGCGTTGAAGACCCCAACAGCTCAATGGGGCGTAGGTTCTTC.

The chain combines TRBV1 with TRBJ2-6; TRBD1 reflects the table's D call only, with no check against the DNA. TRBV1 constitutes a pseudogene. The CDR3 has 16 amino acids. The CDR3 region has the DNA TGCACCAGCAGCCATAACACAGGTTCTGGGGCCAACGTCCTGACTTTC. Its translation is CTSSHNTGSGANVLTF.

The chain combines TRBV19 with TRBJ1-2, with 7 bases fitting TRBD1. Unmatched junction bases numbered 4, after V lost 3 bases and J lost 6 bases. The CDR3 contains 13 residues. CDR1 is LNHDA, CDR2 SQIVND, per germline (reference sequence). CDR3 DNA: TGTGCCAGTAGTATGTTGACAGGGAATGGCTACACCTTC. It specifies CASSMLTGNGYTF.

V usage is TRBV10-3 and J usage is TRBJ2-7; D may match TRBD1 or TRBD2 (7 bases each). There are 16 residues in the CDR3. Germline V gives CDR1 ENHRY, CDR2 SYGVKD. V lost 6 bases, J lost 1 base, and 19 bases lay in between. The CDR3 spells CAISGRNRDRSYEQYF. CDR3 coding DNA: TGTGCCATCAGCGGGAGGAACCGGGACAGATCCTACGAGCAGTACTTC.

This clone was found once. This chain uses TRBV6-1 with TRBJ1-4; D remains ambiguous. The CDR3 is 15 amino acids. Germline-derived CDR1 and CDR2 are MNHNS and SASEGT. V lost 4 bases to trimming and J lost 9 bases, with 18 bases between them. As DNA, the CDR3 is TGTGCCAGCAGTGGTACTAGACCGGACCCTCAAAAACTGTTTTTT. It is translated as CASSGTRPDPQKLFF.

The chain links TRBV6-5 to TRBJ2-3, with D possibly TRBD2 on 6 matching bases. The CDR3 is 13 amino acids. V lost 6 bases to trimming and J lost 4 bases, with 11 bases between them. CDR1 is MNHEY and CDR2 is SVGAGI in the germline V gene. In DNA, the CDR3 is TGTGCCAGCAGCCCCCCGGGGGCAGATACGCAGTATTTT. It is translated as CASSPPGADTQYF.

This sequence joins TRBV4-1 and TRBJ1-4; 10 nucleotides match TRBD1. The J segment lost 7 bases and the V segment lost 1 base, leaving 3 bases of the junction unmatched. The CDR3 covers 15 residues. CDR1 is MGHRA and CDR2 is YSYEKL in the germline V gene. The CDR3 nucleotides read TGCGCCAGCAGCCAAGGGACAGGGGGGGGTGAAAAACTGTTTTTT. The encoded protein is CASSQGTGGGEKLFF.

This clone was seen once. This chain links TRBV7-2 with TRBJ2-1, with D possibly TRBD2 on 7 matching bases. Germline CDR1 SGHTA, CDR2 FQGNSA. The CDR3 is 15 amino acids. V was clipped by 0 bases and J by 7 bases, with 13 bases between them. CDR3 DNA: TGTGCCAGCAGCTTAGCGGGGGGGCCGGTTAATGAGCAGTTCTTC. Translating gives CASSLAGGPVNEQFF. Looking up the rest from reference TRBV7-2 and TRBJ2-1 gives the full variable domain: GAGVSQSPSNKVTEKGKDVELRCDPISGHTALYWYRQSLGQGLEFLIYFQGNSAPDKSGLPSDRFSAERTGGSVSTLTIQRTQQEDSAVYLCASSLAGGPVNEQFFGPGTRLTVL.

V is TRBV2 and J is TRBJ1-4; tentative D call: TRBD1 (6 bases). The germline V gene encodes CDR1 SNHLY and CDR2 FYNNEI. V was shortened by 10 bases and J by 2 bases, with 14 bases between the two germline ends. The CDR3 runs 14 residues. In DNA form, the CDR3 reads TGTGCCACCTCGGAACAGGGTACTAATGAAAAACTGTTTTTT. It encodes CATSEQGTNEKLFF.

This clone was detected only once. The chain joins TRBV6-1 to TRBJ2-7, with TRBD1 matching 8 bases. The CDR3 covers 17 residues. Germline CDR1 reads MNHNS; CDR2 reads SASEGT. V was clipped by 1 base and J by 1 base; unmatched bases: 9. The CDR3 here is CASSEVGDRGRSYEQYF. The DNA for the CDR3 is TGTGCCAGCAGTGAAGTGGGAGACAGGGGCCGTTCCTACGAGCAGTACTTC.

The V and J genes are TRBV4-1 and TRBJ1-6, with D hard to call. CDR3 length equals 12 residues. Germline values: CDR1 MGHRA, CDR2 YSYEKL. V was trimmed by 0 bases and J by 14 bases, leaving 8 bases between them. CDR3 sequence: CASSQDGQTLHF. The DNA for the CDR3 is TGCGCCAGCAGCCAAGATGGGCAGACCCTCCACTTT.